This T cell receptor beta chain derives from a study of T cells in Graves' hyperthyroidism and ophthalmopathy. For ophthalmopathy patients, the Clinical Activity Score was at least 3 and the NOSPECS grade at least 4; duration was under 3 months. Diagnosis rested on symptoms, serum thyroxine and TRAb, thyroid ultrasound, and orbital computed tomography. In germline, CDR1 is SGHTA, CDR2 FQGNSA. V lost 5 bases, J lost 0 bases, and 14 bases lay in between. The CDR3 is 15 residues long. Overall study findings and caveats: Stable hyperthyroidism and ophthalmopathy were separated using 13 V-J signatures. Blood held most thyroid clonotypes expanded above 0.001 frequency.

Amplification targeted TCR beta CDR3 regions from RNA transcripts. An initial round of RT-PCR targeting the TCR CDR3 relied on the HTBI primer set. TCRdb re-called the multiplex PCR reads with MiXCR, one entry per CDR3 protein. The repertoire holds some 360,000 distinct CDR3 sequences, with around 18% as singletons. Notes on this clonotype: Its antigen is currently unknown.

The V and J genes are TRBV7-2 and TRBJ2-7; D possibly corresponds to TRBD1 (5 bases). The sequenced material came from blood. The clonotype comes from a woman aged 40 to 50 with Graves' ophthalmopathy. CDR3 sequence: CASSDEFRASYEQYF. The CDR3, as DNA: TGTGCCAGCAGCGACGAGTTCAGGGCCTCCTACGAGCAGTACTTC.